Detailed here is one T cell receptor (beta chain). Germline V gene lookup returns CDR1 SGHDN and CDR2 FVKESK. The V end lost 4 bases, the J end lost 0 bases, and 7 bases lay between the germline ends. The CDR3 is made up of 13 amino acids. The sample belongs to a study of PD-1 blockade in classical Hodgkin lymphoma. In the study overall: Each patient was given nivolumab 3 mg/kg through a vein every 2 weeks.

Data came from immunoSEQ multiplex PCR; TCRdb stores just in-frame clones and leaves some out. The sample holds approximately 4,300 clones, roughly 61% seen once. Exposure to brentuximab vedotin varied, and each patient had relapsed following autologous stem cell transplantation. This chain connects TRBV14 to TRBJ2-7; unclear D gene. This clonotype was sampled from a human donor with classical Hodgkin lymphoma. The sequencing here drew on peripheral blood mononuclear cells (PBMCs), taken at baseline. DNA for the CDR3: TGTGCCAGCAGCCCCAAGCGCTCCTACGAGCAGTACTTC. Amino acid sequence: CASSPKRSYEQYF.